This T cell receptor (beta chain) was sequenced in a study of blood T cell repertoires in COVID-19. Clones were sequenced by immunoSEQ multiplex PCR, and TCRdb holds only the in-frame ones, with some missing. This sample has 100,000 or so clones, with roughly 92% found just once. CDR3 size: 13 residues. Trimming pared 4 bases from V and 9 bases from J, leaving 13 bases between. Germline CDR1 and CDR2: SGHRS and YFSETQ. The sequenced sample consisted of peripheral blood. The J gene is TRBJ2-2, the V gene TRBV5-1; D might be TRBD1 (5 bases). This receptor was identified in a woman aged 45-59 years with COVID-19, enrolled during active disease. The CDR3 nucleotides are TGCGCCAGCAGCCTTGGACAAAACCGGGAGCTGTTTTTT. This sequence encodes CASSLGQNRELFF.